Each of the 7 T cell receptor beta chains below was sequenced from the same sample in a study of identical twins. TCRdb re-derived calls from the 5' RACE reads in MiXCR, one entry per CDR3 protein. The top ten hold under 4% of the sample, which has about 260,000 distinct CDR3 sequences, around 7% seen once. These data also formed part of another study, on yellow fever vaccine responses in identical twins.

The specimen sequenced was memory (CD45RO+) T cells sorted from blood. These receptors all come from a woman under 30 in good health.

This chain joins TRBV29-1 and TRBJ2-7; 12 nucleotides line up with TRBD1. This CDR3 has 15 amino acids. V was pared by 6 bases and J by 2 bases, with 8 bases of the junction left unmatched. Germline CDR1 reads SQVTM; CDR2 reads ANQGSEA. The CDR3 nucleotides read TGCAGCGTGGTAAGGGACAGGGGGCTTCCCTACGAGCAGTACTTC. It translates to CSVVRDRGLPYEQYF.

This clonotype was counted only a few times. The chain employs TRBV3-1 and TRBJ1-1, with D maybe TRBD1 (6 bases). There are 14 residues in the CDR3. The germline V gene encodes CDR1 LGHDT and CDR2 YNNKEL (reference sequence). V dropped 2 bases and J dropped 4 bases, with 11 bases sitting between them. CDR3 sequence (DNA): TGTGCCAGCAGCCAACCCACAGGGTCCACTGAAGCTTTCTTT. Its protein is CASSQPTGSTEAFF.

The chain joins TRBV18 to TRBJ2-5, with D possibly TRBD1 on 6 matching bases. The CDR3 loop spans 13 amino acids. Germline V lookup: CDR1 KGHSH, CDR2 LQKENI. The germline V and J ends were trimmed by 3 bases and 5 bases, with 10 bases remaining between them. The CDR3 spells CASSPGTRETQYF. The CDR3 DNA reads TGTGCCAGCTCACCGGGGACACGCGAGACCCAGTACTTC.

This clonotype was seen a handful of times. The chain is built from TRBV2 and TRBJ2-7, with D perhaps TRBD2 (5 bases). The CDR3 has 14 residues. The ends were cut back, 7 bases at V and 0 bases at J, with 13 bases in the middle. Germline V gives CDR1 SNHLY, CDR2 FYNNEI. The CDR3 DNA reads TGTGCCAGCAAAATATTGGGGAGCTCCTACGAGCAGTACTTC. Translated, it gives CASKILGSSYEQYF.

In its sample, this clonotype was seen many times. The chain combines TRBV5-1 with TRBJ2-7; 7 bases align to TRBD1. This CDR3 comprises 14 residues. J gave up 0 bases and V 4 bases, and 4 bases lay outside the gene matches. Germline lookup yields CDR1 SGHRS and CDR2 YFSETQ. CDR3: CASSKQGHSYEQYF. DNA for the CDR3: TGCGCCAGCAGCAAACAGGGGCACTCCTACGAGCAGTACTTC.

This clonotype was seen more than once but under ten times. The CDR3 nucleotides are TGTGCCAGCAGCTTAGTTTATTCAGGGAACATGAACACTGAAGCTTTCTTT. Encoded protein: CASSLVYSGNMNTEAFF. The genes are TRBV11-2 and TRBJ1-1; tentative D call: TRBD1 (5 bases). The CDR3 runs to 17 residues. The V end was cut by 1 base, the J end by 0 bases, with 15 bases between. CDR1 SGHAT and CDR2 FQNNGV come from the germline V gene. Based on the CDR3 plus reference TRBV11-2 and TRBJ1-1, the full variable domain is EAGVAQSPRYKIIEKRQSVAFWCNPISGHATLYWYQQILGQGPKLLIQFQNNGVVDDSQLPKDRFSAERLKGVDSTLKIQPAKLEDSAVYLCASSLVYSGNMNTEAFFGQGTRLTVV.

This clonotype was recorded a few times. The J gene is TRBJ2-1, the V gene TRBV7-2; D unclear. This CDR3 region has 15 residues. Trimming took off 1 base at V and 7 bases at J, with 14 bases between the two ends. Per germline, CDR1 SGHTA and CDR2 FQGNSA. The chain's CDR3 is CASSLVPGAGNEQFF. CDR3 bases: TGTGCCAGCAGCTTAGTCCCCGGAGCCGGGAATGAGCAGTTCTTC.